The 10 T cell receptor beta chains given below trace back to one sample, sequenced in a study of blood T cell repertoires in COVID-19. Profiled with immunoSEQ multiplex PCR; TCRdb holds only in-frame clones, not every one. The sample lists roughly 300,000 clones, roughly 87% occurring once. The specimen was PBMCs or T cells enriched from blood (not recorded which). Source of these receptors: a woman in her 30s who had recovered from COVID-19.

The genes are TRBV30 and TRBJ1-2; 9 bases match TRBD1. The length of the CDR3 is 15 residues. Germline V gives CDR1 GTSNPN, CDR2 SVGIG (reference sequence). V was clipped by 4 bases and J by 4 bases; unmatched bases: 10. The CDR3 is CAWTLEDRGGYGYTF. CDR3 bases: TGTGCCTGGACCCTCGAGGACAGGGGTGGCTATGGCTACACCTTC.

This sequence joins TRBV30 and TRBJ2-2, with D possibly TRBD1 on 6 matching bases. V dropped 5 bases and J dropped 1 base, with 14 bases sitting between them. Germline loops: CDR1 GTSNPN, CDR2 SVGIG (reference sequence). CDR3 length: 15 residues. The CDR3 coding sequence is TGTGCCTGGTCAGGGGCCTTACTGAACACCGGGGAGCTGTTTTTT. Translation: CAWSGALLNTGELFF.

The chain uses TRBV6-5 and TRBJ2-3; D remains ambiguous. The V gene lost 6 bases and the J gene lost 6 bases, with 13 bases spanning the gap. CDR3 length: 13 amino acids. Germline CDR1 reads MNHEY; CDR2 reads SVGAGI. The CDR3 DNA is TGTGCCAGCAGCCCGGGTCTTTGGGATACGCAGTATTTT. It specifies CASSPGLWDTQYF.

Only one count was recorded for this clone. The V call is TRBV7-6, the J call TRBJ2-1; a weak D match, TRBD2 (7 bases). Germline-derived CDR1 and CDR2 are SGHVS and FNYEAQ. Trimming removed 0 bases at V and 8 bases at J, with 11 bases between. This CDR3 spans 14 amino acids. The CDR3 sequence is CASSLAGGLDEQFF. The CDR3 DNA reads TGTGCCAGCAGCTTAGCGGGGGGGCTGGATGAGCAGTTCTTC.

The chain links TRBV7-6 to TRBJ1-5; D may be TRBD1 (6 bases). Germline CDR1 reads SGHVS; CDR2 reads FNYEAQ. The CDR3 sequence is 15 residues long. The V and J ends lost 2 bases and 6 bases respectively, with 14 bases between them. CDR3 loop: CASSLYRDPTQPQHF. The CDR3, as DNA: TGTGCCAGCAGCTTATACAGGGACCCCACTCAGCCCCAGCATTTT.

The gene calls are TRBV12-3 or TRBV12-4 and TRBJ2-7; a weak D match, TRBD2 (5 bases). CDR3 length: 13 amino acids. V was trimmed by 2 bases and J by 5 bases, leaving 10 bases between them. CDR3 bases: TGTGCCAGCAGTTTAAGGACCGGGAACGAGCAGTACTTC. This translates into CASSLRTGNEQYF.

The CDR3 loop is CASSLGRQGPETQYF. Written as DNA, the CDR3 is TGCGCCAGCAGCTTGGGGCGACAGGGCCCCGAGACCCAGTACTTC. The chain uses TRBV5-1 and TRBJ2-5, with TRBD1 matching over 7 bases. Germline CDR1 SGHRS, CDR2 YFSETQ. The CDR3 totals 15 residues. The V and J ends lost 0 bases and 5 bases, in that order; junction bases with no gene match: 7. Full variable domain (outside the CDR3, taken from reference TRBV5-1 and TRBJ2-5): KAGVTQTPRYLIKTRGQQVTLSCSPISGHRSVSWYQQTPGQGLQFLFEYFSETQRNKGNFPGRFSGRQFSNSRSEMNVSTLELGDSALYLCASSLGRQGPETQYFGPGTRLLVL.

This clone was detected only once. The chain recombines TRBV29-1 with TRBJ2-7, with TRBD1 matching over 11 bases. The CDR3 spans 17 residues. V was clipped by 0 bases and J by 3 bases; unmatched bases: 10. From germline, CDR1 is SQVTM and CDR2 ANQGSEA. The CDR3 spells CSVEDRRGTGGGYEQYF. CDR3 bases: TGCAGCGTTGAAGATCGGCGGGGGACAGGGGGTGGCTACGAGCAGTACTTC.

The rearrangement joins TRBV24-1 to TRBJ2-1; 8 bases line up with TRBD1. Germline V gives CDR1 KGHDR, CDR2 SFDVKD. V lost 3 bases to trimming and J lost 2 bases; unmatched junction nucleotides: 2. The length of the CDR3 is 15 residues. CDR3 loop: CATSDRGQAYNEQFF. CDR3 bases: TGTGCCACCAGTGATCGGGGACAGGCCTACAATGAGCAGTTCTTC.

V usage is TRBV5-5 and J usage is TRBJ1-2; the match to TRBD1 covers 7 bases. CDR1 SGHKS and CDR2 YYEKEE come from the germline V gene (reference sequence). The CDR3 has 13 residues. After removal of 7 bases from V and 0 bases from J, the junction contained 3 bases not matched to a gene. The CDR3 DNA reads as TGTGCCAGCGGGGACAGAGCTAACTATGGCTACACCTTC. It yields the protein CASGDRANYGYTF.